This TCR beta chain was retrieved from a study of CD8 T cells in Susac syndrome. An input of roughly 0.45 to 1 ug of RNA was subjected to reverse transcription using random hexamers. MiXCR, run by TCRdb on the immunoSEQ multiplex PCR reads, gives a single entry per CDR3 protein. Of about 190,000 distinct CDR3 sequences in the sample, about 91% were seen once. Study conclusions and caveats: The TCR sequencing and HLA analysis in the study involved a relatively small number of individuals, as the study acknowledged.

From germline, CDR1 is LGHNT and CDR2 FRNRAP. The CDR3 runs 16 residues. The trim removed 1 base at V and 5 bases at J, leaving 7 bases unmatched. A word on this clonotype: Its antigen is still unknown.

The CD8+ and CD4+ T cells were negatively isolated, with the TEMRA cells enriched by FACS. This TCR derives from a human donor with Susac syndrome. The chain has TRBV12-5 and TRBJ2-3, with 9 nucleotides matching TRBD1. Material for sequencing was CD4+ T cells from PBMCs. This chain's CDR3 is CASGLGDRDSRDTQYF. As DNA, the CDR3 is TGTGCTAGTGGTTTGGGGGACAGGGACTCACGAGATACGCAGTATTTT.